A selection of T cell receptor beta chains follows, all from one sample in a study of blood T cell repertoires in COVID-19. Profiling relied on immunoSEQ multiplex PCR, and the TCRdb table lists in-frame clones only, not all of them. This sample has under 85,000 clones, with approximately 86% found just once. Sequenced material: peripheral blood. These receptors were taken from a man between 35 and 55 years old with COVID-19, enrolled during active disease. CDR3s include the opening cysteine and the closing phenylalanine or tryptophan. D genes are given only for firm matches. For some rows the clone size is stated as once, few or many, or as a class when expanded; others skip it.

j_call: TRBJ1-1
v_call: TRBV30
d_call: .
clone_size: .
cdr3_nt: TGTGCCCTTGGGAAGGGGGAGAACACTGAAGCTTTCTTT
cdr3_aa: CALGKGENTEAFF

j_call: TRBJ1-6
v_call: TRBV7-9
d_call: .
clone_size: once
cdr3_nt: TGTGCCAGCAGACGGGACTTCGGAAATTCACCCCTCCACTTT
cdr3_aa: CASRRDFGNSPLHF

j_call: TRBJ2-7
v_call: TRBV5-1
d_call: TRBD2
clone_size: .
cdr3_nt: TGCGCCAGCAGCCCTCTAGCGGGGGAAACCTACGAGCAGTACTTC
cdr3_aa: CASSPLAGETYEQYF

j_call: TRBJ2-1
v_call: TRBV6-4
d_call: TRBD2
clone_size: .
cdr3_nt: TGTGCCAGCAGTAGCCTAGCGGGGACCTACAATGAGCAGTTCTTC
cdr3_aa: CASSSLAGTYNEQFF

j_call: TRBJ1-2
v_call: TRBV7-9
d_call: .
clone_size: .
cdr3_nt: TGTGCCGGGGGCCTTCCCAACTATGGCTACACCTTC
cdr3_aa: CAGGLPNYGYTF

j_call: TRBJ2-7
v_call: TRBV25-1
d_call: .
clone_size: .
cdr3_nt: TGTGCCAGCAGTGATCAACAGGGTGTAGACGAGCAGTACTTC
cdr3_aa: CASSDQQGVDEQYF

j_call: TRBJ2-2
v_call: TRBV19
d_call: .
clone_size: .
cdr3_nt: TGTGCCAGTAGTCACCTACTGGGGGGTTCCGGGGAGCTGTTTTTT
cdr3_aa: CASSHLLGGSGELFF

j_call: TRBJ1-3
v_call: TRBV29-1
d_call: TRBD1
clone_size: once
cdr3_nt: TGCAGCGCAGGGGGCGGGGCAGACATACGAAACACCATATATTTT
cdr3_aa: CSAGGGADIRNTIYF

j_call: TRBJ1-6
v_call: TRBV7-9
d_call: .
clone_size: few
cdr3_nt: TGTGCCAGCAGCCCAACGGGGGGTCAATCACCCCTCCACTTT
cdr3_aa: CASSPTGGQSPLHF

j_call: TRBJ1-2
v_call: TRBV7-9
d_call: TRBD1
clone_size: .
cdr3_nt: TGTGCCAGCAGCCCATCAGGGGGGACAAGGACCTCTAACTATGGCTACACCTTC
cdr3_aa: CASSPSGGTRTSNYGYTF

j_call: TRBJ2-5
v_call: TRBV6-5
d_call: TRBD2
clone_size: once
cdr3_nt: TGTGCCAGCAGTTACGGGCTAGCGGGGCAAGAGACCCAGTACTTC
cdr3_aa: CASSYGLAGQETQYF

j_call: TRBJ1-2
v_call: TRBV10-3
d_call: TRBD1
clone_size: .
cdr3_nt: TGTGCCACCCAGGGGGAACACGGCTACACCTTC
cdr3_aa: CATQGEHGYTF

j_call: TRBJ2-6
v_call: TRBV6-5
d_call: .
clone_size: .
cdr3_nt: TGTGCCAGCAGTTACCCAACAGGGTCTGGGGCCAACGTCCTGACTTTC
cdr3_aa: CASSYPTGSGANVLTF

j_call: TRBJ1-1
v_call: TRBV10-1
d_call: .
clone_size: few
cdr3_nt: TGCGCCAGCAGTGAATCAGGTGTGGCTGAAGCTTTCTTT
cdr3_aa: CASSESGVAEAFF

j_call: TRBJ1-3
v_call: TRBV6-5
d_call: .
clone_size: .
cdr3_nt: TGTGCCAGCAGTCCGGGAGGAGATGCTGGAAACACCATATATTTT
cdr3_aa: CASSPGGDAGNTIYF

j_call: TRBJ1-6
v_call: TRBV19
d_call: TRBD1
clone_size: once
cdr3_nt: TGTGCCAGTAGTATCCGGGACAGGCAACCCCAAACCGCTTATAATTCACCCCTCCACTTT
cdr3_aa: CASSIRDRQPQTAYNSPLHF

j_call: TRBJ2-3
v_call: TRBV7-6
d_call: TRBD1
clone_size: .
cdr3_nt: TGTGCCAGCAGCTTAATTGGACAGGGGAAAAGTAGCACAGATACGCAGTATTTT
cdr3_aa: CASSLIGQGKSSTDTQYF

j_call: TRBJ2-3
v_call: TRBV2
d_call: .
clone_size: once
cdr3_nt: TGTGCCAGTCCCGATCGGGGACCCGGGGGAGATACGCAGTATTTT
cdr3_aa: CASPDRGPGGDTQYF

j_call: TRBJ1-1
v_call: TRBV19
d_call: .
clone_size: .
cdr3_nt: TGTGCCAGCGGGTACACTGAAGCTTTCTTT
cdr3_aa: CASGYTEAFF

j_call: TRBJ1-6
v_call: TRBV30
d_call: TRBD1
clone_size: once
cdr3_nt: TGTGCCTGGCCCGATAGGGACAGGGGAAATTCACCCCTCCACTTT
cdr3_aa: CAWPDRDRGNSPLHF

j_call: TRBJ1-5
v_call: TRBV6-5
d_call: .
clone_size: .
cdr3_nt: TGTGCCAGCACCCTGAGGGTGGGCAATCAGCCCCAGCATTTT
cdr3_aa: CASTLRVGNQPQHF

j_call: TRBJ2-1
v_call: TRBV7-6
d_call: .
clone_size: once
cdr3_nt: TGTGCCAGCAGCTTAGACGGTCAGGGGTCCTACAATGAGCAGTTCTTC
cdr3_aa: CASSLDGQGSYNEQFF

j_call: TRBJ1-5
v_call: TRBV2
d_call: .
clone_size: .
cdr3_nt: TGTGCCAGCAGTGGTCAAGGGGCTAATAGCAATCAGCCCCAGCATTTT
cdr3_aa: CASSGQGANSNQPQHF

j_call: TRBJ1-3
v_call: TRBV5-1
d_call: .
clone_size: .
cdr3_nt: TGCGCCAGCAGCTTGGCTCTAGACGCCTCTGGAAACACCATATATTTT
cdr3_aa: CASSLALDASGNTIYF

j_call: TRBJ2-7
v_call: TRBV6-5
d_call: TRBD1
clone_size: .
cdr3_nt: TGTGCCAGTAGTCCGGGACAGTTACCCGAGCAGTACTTC
cdr3_aa: CASSPGQLPEQYF

j_call: TRBJ2-4
v_call: TRBV6-6
d_call: .
clone_size: .
cdr3_nt: TGTGCCAGCAGTACCTATGCGGCCCTAGCCAAAAACATTCAGTACTTC
cdr3_aa: CASSTYAALAKNIQYF

j_call: TRBJ1-2
v_call: TRBV7-2
d_call: .
clone_size: .
cdr3_nt: TGTGCCAGCAGCTTAGCGGGGCGCCGGGGCTACACCTTC
cdr3_aa: CASSLAGRRGYTF

j_call: TRBJ2-4
v_call: TRBV5-1
d_call: .
clone_size: .
cdr3_nt: TGCGCCAGCTCAGCAGGGATAATAGCCAAAAACATTCAGTACTTC
cdr3_aa: CASSAGIIAKNIQYF

j_call: TRBJ1-6
v_call: TRBV18
d_call: .
clone_size: .
cdr3_nt: TGTGCCAGCTCACCAGAAGCCCGAAGACTCTATAATTCACCCCTCCACTTT
cdr3_aa: CASSPEARRLYNSPLHF

j_call: TRBJ1-5
v_call: TRBV13
d_call: TRBD1
clone_size: .
cdr3_nt: TGTGCCAGCAGCTACAGACAGGGCCCCAATCAGCCCCAGCATTTT
cdr3_aa: CASSYRQGPNQPQHF

j_call: TRBJ2-2
v_call: TRBV5-1
d_call: .
clone_size: .
cdr3_nt: TGCGCCAGCAGCTTTGCCGCTAGTACCGGGGAGCTGTTTTTT
cdr3_aa: CASSFAASTGELFF

j_call: TRBJ1-2
v_call: TRBV6-5
d_call: TRBD1
clone_size: .
cdr3_nt: TGTGCCAGCAGTTACCAGGGGGAGGAGTATGGCTACACCTTC
cdr3_aa: CASSYQGEEYGYTF

j_call: TRBJ2-5
v_call: TRBV5-4
d_call: .
clone_size: .
cdr3_nt: TGTGCCAGCAGCGGTTCGGGCGGGGACCACCAAGAGACCCAGTACTTC
cdr3_aa: CASSGSGGDHQETQYF

j_call: TRBJ2-1
v_call: TRBV4-1
d_call: TRBD2
clone_size: .
cdr3_nt: TGCGCCAGCAGCCATAAGGGACTAGCGGGAAACAATGAGCAGTTCTTC
cdr3_aa: CASSHKGLAGNNEQFF

j_call: TRBJ1-1
v_call: TRBV19
d_call: .
clone_size: .
cdr3_nt: TGTGCCAGTAGTATAGATCAACCGGGAAGCACTGAAGCTTTCTTT
cdr3_aa: CASSIDQPGSTEAFF

j_call: TRBJ1-4
v_call: TRBV6-1
d_call: TRBD1
clone_size: .
cdr3_nt: TGTGCCAGCAGTGAAGAGGAGGGGGGGACAGGGATCACGGATAATGAAAAACTGTTTTTT
cdr3_aa: CASSEEEGGTGITDNEKLFF

j_call: TRBJ2-1
v_call: TRBV5-1
d_call: TRBD1
clone_size: once
cdr3_nt: TGCGCCAGCAGTATCTGGACAGGGATCAATGAGCAGTTCTTC
cdr3_aa: CASSIWTGINEQFF

j_call: TRBJ2-5
v_call: TRBV29-1
d_call: .
clone_size: .
cdr3_nt: TGCAGCGGGAAGACGGTACTACAAGAGACCCAGTACTTC
cdr3_aa: CSGKTVLQETQYF

j_call: TRBJ1-4
v_call: TRBV6-6
d_call: .
clone_size: .
cdr3_nt: TGTGCCAGCAGTTACCGCCAGGGCAATGAAAAACTGTTTTTT
cdr3_aa: CASSYRQGNEKLFF

j_call: TRBJ2-7
v_call: TRBV5-1
d_call: TRBD2
clone_size: .
cdr3_nt: TGCGCCAGCAGCTTGGCCACGGGAGGGACCTACGAGCAGTACTTC
cdr3_aa: CASSLATGGTYEQYF

j_call: TRBJ1-6
v_call: TRBV10-3
d_call: .
clone_size: .
cdr3_nt: TGTGCCATCAGCCCAGATAATTCACCCCTCCACTTT
cdr3_aa: CAISPDNSPLHF